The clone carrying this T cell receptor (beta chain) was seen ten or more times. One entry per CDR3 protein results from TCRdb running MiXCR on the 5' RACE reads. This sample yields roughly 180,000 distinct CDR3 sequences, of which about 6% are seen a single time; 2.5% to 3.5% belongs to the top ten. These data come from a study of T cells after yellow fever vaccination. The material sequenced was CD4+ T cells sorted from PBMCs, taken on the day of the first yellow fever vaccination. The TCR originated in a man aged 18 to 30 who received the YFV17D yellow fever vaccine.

The CDR3 loop is CASSRRLAGVETQYF. The CDR3 DNA is TGTGCCAGCAGCCGCCGACTAGCGGGGGTGGAGACCCAGTACTTC. This chain uses TRBV6-2 or TRBV6-3 with TRBJ2-5; 12 bases map to TRBD2. Germline CDR1 MNHEY, CDR2 SVGEGT. The CDR3 totals 15 residues. V lost 6 bases and J lost 5; bases outside the gene matches: 7.